This TCR beta chain stems from a study of blood T cell repertoires in COVID-19. The CDR3 spans 16 residues. The V gene lost 4 bases and the J gene lost 2 bases, with 18 bases spanning the gap. Germline assignment: CDR1 SGHRS and CDR2 YFSETQ. As handled by the study authors: From reference gene primer amplification, estimates of nucleated cell counts were derived. Libraries were prepared by immunoSEQ multiplex PCR; TCRdb keeps only in-frame clonotypes and omits some of them. V, J and clone size were drawn from that table, and D and trimming were deduced from the DNA. The sample consists of around 450,000 clones, about 89% of them appearing once.

The TCR originated in a woman in her twenties or thirties with acute or convalescent COVID-19. The J gene is TRBJ1-2, the V gene TRBV5-1; D ambiguous. The sample consisted of peripheral blood. The CDR3 spells CASSARSPPKNYGYTF. CDR3 sequence (DNA): TGCGCCAGCAGCGCGAGGAGCCCTCCAAAGAACTATGGCTACACCTTC.